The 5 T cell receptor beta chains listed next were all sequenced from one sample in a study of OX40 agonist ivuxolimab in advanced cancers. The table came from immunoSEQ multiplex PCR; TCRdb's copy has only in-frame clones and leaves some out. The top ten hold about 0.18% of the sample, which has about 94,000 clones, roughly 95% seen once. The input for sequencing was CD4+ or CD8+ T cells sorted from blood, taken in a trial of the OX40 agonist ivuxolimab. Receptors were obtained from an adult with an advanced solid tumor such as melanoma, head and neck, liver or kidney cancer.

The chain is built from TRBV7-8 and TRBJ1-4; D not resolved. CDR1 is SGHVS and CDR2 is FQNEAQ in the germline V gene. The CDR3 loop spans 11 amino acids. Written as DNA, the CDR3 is TGTGGCGCAGGCAATAATGAAAAACTGTTTTTT. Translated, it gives CGAGNNEKLFF. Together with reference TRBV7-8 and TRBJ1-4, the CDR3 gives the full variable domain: GAGVSQSPRYKVAKRGQDVALRCDPISGHVSLFWYQQALGQGPEFLTYFQNEAQLDKSGLPSDRFFAERPEGSVSTLKIQRTQQEDSAVYLCGAGNNEKLFFGSGTQLSVL.

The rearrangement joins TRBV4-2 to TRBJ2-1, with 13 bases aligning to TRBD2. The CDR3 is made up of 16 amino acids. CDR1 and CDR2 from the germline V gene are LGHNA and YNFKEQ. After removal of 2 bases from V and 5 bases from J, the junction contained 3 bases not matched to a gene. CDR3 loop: CASSQPGLAGDNEQFF. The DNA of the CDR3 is TGTGCCAGCAGCCAACCCGGACTAGCGGGAGACAATGAGCAGTTCTTC.

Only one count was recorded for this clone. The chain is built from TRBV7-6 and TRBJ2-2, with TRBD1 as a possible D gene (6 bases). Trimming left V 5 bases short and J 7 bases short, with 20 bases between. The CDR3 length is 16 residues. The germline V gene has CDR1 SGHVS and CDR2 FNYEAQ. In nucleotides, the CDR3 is TGTGCCAGCAGCCACAGGGACGGAACCGTGGGCGGGGAGCTGTTTTTT. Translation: CASSHRDGTVGGELFF.

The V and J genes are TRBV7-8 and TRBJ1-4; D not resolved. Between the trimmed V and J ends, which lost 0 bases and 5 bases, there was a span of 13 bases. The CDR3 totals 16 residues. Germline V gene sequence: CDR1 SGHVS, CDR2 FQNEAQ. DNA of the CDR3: TGTGCCAGCAGCTTAGCGCGGGGTTCGGGGAATGAAAAACTGTTTTTT. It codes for CASSLARGSGNEKLFF.

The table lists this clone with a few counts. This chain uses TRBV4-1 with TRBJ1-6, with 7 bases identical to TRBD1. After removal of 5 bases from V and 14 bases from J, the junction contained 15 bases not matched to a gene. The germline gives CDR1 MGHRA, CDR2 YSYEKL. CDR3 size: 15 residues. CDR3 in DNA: TGCGCCAGCAGCACACCTCGGACAGGCCTAGGGGCCCTCCACTTT. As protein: CASSTPRTGLGALHF.